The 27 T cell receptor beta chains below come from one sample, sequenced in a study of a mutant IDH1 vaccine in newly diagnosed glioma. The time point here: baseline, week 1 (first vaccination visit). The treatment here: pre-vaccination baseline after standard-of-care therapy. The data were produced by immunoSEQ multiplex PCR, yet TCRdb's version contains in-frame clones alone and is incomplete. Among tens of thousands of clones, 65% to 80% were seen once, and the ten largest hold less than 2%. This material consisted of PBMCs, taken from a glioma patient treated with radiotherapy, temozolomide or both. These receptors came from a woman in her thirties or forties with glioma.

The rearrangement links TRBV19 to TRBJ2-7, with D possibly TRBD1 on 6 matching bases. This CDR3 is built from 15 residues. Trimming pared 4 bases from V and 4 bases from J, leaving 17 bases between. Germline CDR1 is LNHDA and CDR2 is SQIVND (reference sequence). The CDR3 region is CASSTPQGLSYEQYF. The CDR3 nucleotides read TGTGCCAGTAGTACCCCACAGGGTTTATCTTACGAGCAGTACTTC.

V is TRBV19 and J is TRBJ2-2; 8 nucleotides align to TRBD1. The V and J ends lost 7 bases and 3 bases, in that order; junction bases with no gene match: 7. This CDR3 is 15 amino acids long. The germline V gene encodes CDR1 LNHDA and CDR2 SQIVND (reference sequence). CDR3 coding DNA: TGTGCCAGTACCCGGACAGGGAGGTACACCGGGGAGCTGTTTTTT. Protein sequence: CASTRTGRYTGELFF.

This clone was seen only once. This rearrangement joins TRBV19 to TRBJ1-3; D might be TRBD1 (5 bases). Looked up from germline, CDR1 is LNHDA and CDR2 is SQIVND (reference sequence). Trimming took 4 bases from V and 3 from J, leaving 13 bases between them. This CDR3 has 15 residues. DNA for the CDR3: TGTGCCAGTAGTACCGGGACTTTGTATGGAAACACCATATATTTT. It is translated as CASSTGTLYGNTIYF.

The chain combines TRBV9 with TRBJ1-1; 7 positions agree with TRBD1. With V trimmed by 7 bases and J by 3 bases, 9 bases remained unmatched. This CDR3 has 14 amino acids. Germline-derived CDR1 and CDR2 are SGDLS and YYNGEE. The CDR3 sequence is CASALGGKHTEAFF. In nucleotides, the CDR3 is TGTGCCAGCGCCCTAGGGGGCAAGCACACTGAAGCTTTCTTT.

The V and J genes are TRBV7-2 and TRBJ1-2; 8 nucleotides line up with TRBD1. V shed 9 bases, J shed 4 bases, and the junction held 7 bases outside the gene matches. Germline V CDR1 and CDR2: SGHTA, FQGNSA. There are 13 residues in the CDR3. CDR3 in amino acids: CASSQGGSYGYTF. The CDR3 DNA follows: TGTGCCAGTTCACAGGGGGGGAGCTATGGCTACACCTTC.

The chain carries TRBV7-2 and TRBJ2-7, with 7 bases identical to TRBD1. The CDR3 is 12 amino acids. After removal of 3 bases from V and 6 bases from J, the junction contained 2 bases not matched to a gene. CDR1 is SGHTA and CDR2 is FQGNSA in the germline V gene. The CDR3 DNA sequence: TGTGCCAGCAGCTTGTACAGGGGCGAGCAGTACTTC. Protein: CASSLYRGEQYF.

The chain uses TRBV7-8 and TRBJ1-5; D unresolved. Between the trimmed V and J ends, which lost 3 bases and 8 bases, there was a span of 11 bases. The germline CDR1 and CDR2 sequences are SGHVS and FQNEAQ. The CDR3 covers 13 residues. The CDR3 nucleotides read TGTGCCAGCAGCTTTAGCGGGGAGAAGCCCCAGCATTTT. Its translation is CASSFSGEKPQHF.

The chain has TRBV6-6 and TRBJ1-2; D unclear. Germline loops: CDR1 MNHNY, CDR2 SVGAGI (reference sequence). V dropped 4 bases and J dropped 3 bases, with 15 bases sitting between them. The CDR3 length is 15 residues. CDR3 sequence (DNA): TGTGCCAGCAGTTCCCCCCAACCCCGGGACTATGGCTACACCTTC. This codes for CASSSPQPRDYGYTF.

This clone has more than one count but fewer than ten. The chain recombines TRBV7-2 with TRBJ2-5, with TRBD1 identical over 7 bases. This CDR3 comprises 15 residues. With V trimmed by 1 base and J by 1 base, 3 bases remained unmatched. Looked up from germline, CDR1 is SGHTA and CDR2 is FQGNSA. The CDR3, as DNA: TGTGCCAGCAGCTTAGTAGACAGGGCCCAAGAGACCCAGTACTTC. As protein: CASSLVDRAQETQYF. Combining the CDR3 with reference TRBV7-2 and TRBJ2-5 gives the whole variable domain GAGVSQSPSNKVTEKGKDVELRCDPISGHTALYWYRQSLGQGLEFLIYFQGNSAPDKSGLPSDRFSAERTGGSVSTLTIQRTQQEDSAVYLCASSLVDRAQETQYFGPGTRLLVL.

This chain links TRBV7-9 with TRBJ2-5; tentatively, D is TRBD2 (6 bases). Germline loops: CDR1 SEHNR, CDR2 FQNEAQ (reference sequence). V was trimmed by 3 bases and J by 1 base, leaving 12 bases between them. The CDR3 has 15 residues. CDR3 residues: CASSFGTPFQETQYF. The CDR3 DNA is TGTGCCAGCAGCTTCGGGACTCCCTTCCAAGAGACCCAGTACTTC.

The CDR3: CASSQGAGFGGYTF. The CDR3 DNA sequence: TGTGCCAGCAGCCAAGGGGCGGGGTTCGGGGGCTACACCTTC. The chain links TRBV14 to TRBJ1-2; D is ambiguous. Germline loops: CDR1 SGHDN, CDR2 FVKESK. This CDR3 spans 14 amino acids. Trimming stripped 1 base from V and 8 bases from J, with 14 bases between. Full variable domain (outside the CDR3, taken from reference TRBV14 and TRBJ1-2): EAGVTQFPSHSVIEKGQTVTLRCDPISGHDNLYWYRRVMGKEIKFLLHFVKESKQDESGMPNNRFLAERTGGTYSTLKVQPAELEDSGVYFCASSQGAGFGGYTFGSGTRLTVV.

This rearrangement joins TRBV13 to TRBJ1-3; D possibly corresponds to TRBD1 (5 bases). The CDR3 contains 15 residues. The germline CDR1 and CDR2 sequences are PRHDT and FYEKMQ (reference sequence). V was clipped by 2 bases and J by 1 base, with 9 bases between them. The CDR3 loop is CASSLTGRSGNTIYF. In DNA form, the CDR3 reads TGTGCCAGCAGCTTAACAGGCAGATCTGGAAACACCATATATTTT. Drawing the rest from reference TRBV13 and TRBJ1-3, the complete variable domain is AAGVIQSPRHLIKEKRETATLKCYPIPRHDTVYWYQQGPGQDPQFLISFYEKMQSDKGSIPDRFSAQQFSDYHSELNMSSLELGDSALYFCASSLTGRSGNTIYFGEGSWLTVV.

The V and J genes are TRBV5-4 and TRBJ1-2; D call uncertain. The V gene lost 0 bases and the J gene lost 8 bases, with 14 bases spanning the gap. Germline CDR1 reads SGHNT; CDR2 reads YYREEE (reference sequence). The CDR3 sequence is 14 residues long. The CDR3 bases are TGTGCCAGCAGCTTGGTGTCTACCCTGGGGGGCTACACCTTC. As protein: CASSLVSTLGGYTF.

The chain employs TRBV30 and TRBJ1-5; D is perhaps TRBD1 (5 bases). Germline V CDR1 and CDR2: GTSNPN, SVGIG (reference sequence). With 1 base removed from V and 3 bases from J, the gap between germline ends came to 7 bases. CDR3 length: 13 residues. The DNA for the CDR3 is TGTGCCTGGAGTGGGGGGGTCAATCAGCCCCAGCATTTT. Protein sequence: CAWSGGVNQPQHF.

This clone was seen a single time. In DNA, the CDR3 is TGTGCCAGCATTCCGGGGGTTAGCACAGATACGCAGTATTTT. The encoded protein is CASIPGVSTDTQYF. The chain couples TRBV9 to TRBJ2-3; TRBD2 is a possible D gene (6 bases). CDR3 length: 14 amino acids. CDR1 and CDR2 from the germline V gene are SGDLS and YYNGEE. V was cut by 6 bases and J by 0 bases, with 11 bases left in between.

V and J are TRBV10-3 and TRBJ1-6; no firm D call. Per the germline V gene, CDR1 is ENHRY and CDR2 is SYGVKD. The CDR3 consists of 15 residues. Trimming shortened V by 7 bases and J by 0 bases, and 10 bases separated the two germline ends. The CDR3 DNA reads TGTGCCATCAACGACCCGAGCTCCTATAATTCACCCCTCCACTTT. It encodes CAINDPSSYNSPLHF.

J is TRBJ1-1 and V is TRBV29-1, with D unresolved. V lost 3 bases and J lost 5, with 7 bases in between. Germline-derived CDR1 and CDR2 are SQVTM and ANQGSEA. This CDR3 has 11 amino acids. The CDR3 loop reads CSVEWVTEAFF. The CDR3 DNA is TGCAGCGTTGAGTGGGTTACTGAAGCTTTCTTT.

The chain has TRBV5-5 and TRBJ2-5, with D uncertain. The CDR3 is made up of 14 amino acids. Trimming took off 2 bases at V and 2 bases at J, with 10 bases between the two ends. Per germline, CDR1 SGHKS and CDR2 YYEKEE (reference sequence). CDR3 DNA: TGTGCCAGCAGCTTTCTACAGCTACAAGAGACCCAGTACTTC. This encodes CASSFLQLQETQYF.

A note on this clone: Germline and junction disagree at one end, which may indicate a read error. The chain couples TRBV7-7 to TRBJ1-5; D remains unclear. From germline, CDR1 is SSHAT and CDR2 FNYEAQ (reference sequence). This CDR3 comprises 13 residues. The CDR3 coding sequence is TGTGCTAGCAGCTCCGCCCCCAATCAGCCCCAGCATTTT. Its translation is CASSSAPNQPQHF.

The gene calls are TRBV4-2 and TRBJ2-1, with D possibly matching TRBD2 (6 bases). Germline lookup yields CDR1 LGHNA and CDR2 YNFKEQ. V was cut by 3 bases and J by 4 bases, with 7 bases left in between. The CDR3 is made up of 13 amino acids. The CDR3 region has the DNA TGTGCCAGCAGCCACGGGGGTTACAATGAGCAGTTCTTC. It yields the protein CASSHGGYNEQFF.

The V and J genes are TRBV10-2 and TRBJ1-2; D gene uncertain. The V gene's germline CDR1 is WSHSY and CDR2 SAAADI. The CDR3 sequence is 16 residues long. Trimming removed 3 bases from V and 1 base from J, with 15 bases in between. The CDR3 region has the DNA TGCGCCAGCAGTGACCTCTTTGTCCGTGTTAACTATGGCTACACCTTC. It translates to CASSDLFVRVNYGYTF.

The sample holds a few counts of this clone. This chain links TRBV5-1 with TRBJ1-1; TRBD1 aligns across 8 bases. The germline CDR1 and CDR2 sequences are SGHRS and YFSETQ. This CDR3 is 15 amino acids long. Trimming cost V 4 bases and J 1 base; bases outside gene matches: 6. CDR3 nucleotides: TGCGCCAGCAGCCTCGGACAGGGCGCGAACACTGAAGCTTTCTTT. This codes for CASSLGQGANTEAFF.

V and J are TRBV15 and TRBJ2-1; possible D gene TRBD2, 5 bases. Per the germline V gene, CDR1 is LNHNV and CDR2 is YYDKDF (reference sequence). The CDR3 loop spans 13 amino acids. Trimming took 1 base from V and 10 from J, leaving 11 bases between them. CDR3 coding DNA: TGTGCCACCAGCAGAGGCGGAGGTCGGGAGCAGTTCTTC. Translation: CATSRGGGREQFF.

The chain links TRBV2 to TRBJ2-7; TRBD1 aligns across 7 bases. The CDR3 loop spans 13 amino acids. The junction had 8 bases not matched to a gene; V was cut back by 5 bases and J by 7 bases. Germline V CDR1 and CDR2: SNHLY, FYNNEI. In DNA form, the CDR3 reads TGTGCCAGCAGTCCCTGGACAGGTACTGAGCAGTACTTC. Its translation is CASSPWTGTEQYF.

CDR3 sequence reads: CASSPTGALSSDTQYF. The CDR3 nucleotides are TGTGCCAGCAGTCCGACGGGAGCGCTAAGTTCAGATACGCAGTATTTT. The chain joins TRBV6-4 to TRBJ2-3; a weak D match, TRBD2 (6 bases). Deletions cut 5 bases from V and 4 bases from J, with 19 bases between. The length of the CDR3 is 16 residues. Germline CDR1 is MRHNA and CDR2 is SNTAGT.

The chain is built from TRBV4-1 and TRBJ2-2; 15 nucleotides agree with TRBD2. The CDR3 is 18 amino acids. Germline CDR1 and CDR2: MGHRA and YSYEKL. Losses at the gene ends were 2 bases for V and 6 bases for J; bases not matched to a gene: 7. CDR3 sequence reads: CASSQWGTSGGLAGELFF. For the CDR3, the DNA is TGCGCCAGCAGCCAATGGGGGACTAGCGGGGGGCTGGCCGGGGAGCTGTTTTTT.

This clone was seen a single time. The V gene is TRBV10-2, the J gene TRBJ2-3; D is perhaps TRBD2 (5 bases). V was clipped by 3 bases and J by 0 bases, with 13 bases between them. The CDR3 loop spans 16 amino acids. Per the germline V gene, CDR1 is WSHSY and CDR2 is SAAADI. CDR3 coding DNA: TGCGCCAGCAGTGACACGCGGGCTGCTAGCACAGATACGCAGTATTTT. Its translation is CASSDTRAASTDTQYF.